Listed below are T cell receptor beta chains from one sample, sequenced in a study of blood T cell repertoires in COVID-19. Assay: immunoSEQ multiplex PCR; the TCRdb copy retains only in-frame clones and omits some. The repertoire has about 300,000 clones, 90% of them found once; the top ten carry under 7%. Sequenced sample: peripheral blood. The receptor source for this set is a woman between 25 and 40 years old with COVID-19, enrolled during active disease. The CDR3 runs from the conserved cysteine through the conserved F or W. Fields, in order: D gene, clone size, J gene, V gene, CDR3 DNA, CDR3 protein. The D gene is left open where the match is weak. The listing skips clone size in some rows; elsewhere it reads once, few, many or a size class.

d_call: NA
clone_size: once
j_call: TRBJ2-2
v_call: TRBV9
cdr3_nt: TGTGCCAGCAGCGTAGCGAGGGCTGAAGTAGCCGGGGAGCTGTTTTTT
cdr3_aa: CASSVARAEVAGELFF

d_call: TRBD1
clone_size: NA
j_call: TRBJ2-1
v_call: TRBV18
cdr3_nt: TGTGCCAGCTCACCGGTCGCAGGGGGTACTGAGCAGTTCTTC
cdr3_aa: CASSPVAGGTEQFF

d_call: NA
clone_size: NA
j_call: TRBJ1-1
v_call: TRBV14
cdr3_nt: TGTGCCAGCAGCCTTGGACAGTACACTGAAGCTTTCTTT
cdr3_aa: CASSLGQYTEAFF

d_call: TRBD2
clone_size: once
j_call: TRBJ2-3
v_call: TRBV30
cdr3_nt: TGTGCCTGGAGTCTTGGTGCCAGCGGGAGGTCAGATACGCAGTATTTT
cdr3_aa: CAWSLGASGRSDTQYF

d_call: TRBD1
clone_size: once
j_call: TRBJ2-7
v_call: TRBV3-1/TRBV3-2
cdr3_nt: TGTGCCAGCAGCCAAGGGGACAGAGAGCAGTACTTC
cdr3_aa: CASSQGDREQYF

d_call: TRBD1
clone_size: once
j_call: TRBJ1-4
v_call: TRBV24-1
cdr3_nt: TGTGCCACCAGTGACCCGACAGGGGGAGTCAATGAAAAACTGTTTTTT
cdr3_aa: CATSDPTGGVNEKLFF

d_call: TRBD1
clone_size: NA
j_call: TRBJ2-5
v_call: TRBV19
cdr3_nt: TGTGCCAGTAGTGAGGGGACAGCCCAAGAGACCCAGTACTTC
cdr3_aa: CASSEGTAQETQYF

d_call: NA
clone_size: NA
j_call: TRBJ2-7
v_call: TRBV7-2
cdr3_nt: TGTGCCAGCAGTCTACAGGGCTACGAGCAGTACTTC
cdr3_aa: CASSLQGYEQYF

d_call: NA
clone_size: NA
j_call: TRBJ1-6
v_call: TRBV14
cdr3_nt: TGTGCCAGCAGCCAAGTCACAAATAATTCACCCCTCCACTTT
cdr3_aa: CASSQVTNNSPLHF

d_call: TRBD1
clone_size: NA
j_call: TRBJ1-2
v_call: TRBV19
cdr3_nt: TGTGCCAGTAGTATCGGACAGGGGTATGGCTACACCTTC
cdr3_aa: CASSIGQGYGYTF

d_call: TRBD1
clone_size: few
j_call: TRBJ1-6
v_call: TRBV18
cdr3_nt: TGTGCCAGCTCCTCAGGGGGTCTGGAATCACCCCTCCACTTT
cdr3_aa: CASSSGGLESPLHF

d_call: NA
clone_size: NA
j_call: TRBJ1-6
v_call: TRBV7-3
cdr3_nt: TGTGCCAGCAGCTTGGAGTTGGATTCACCCCTCCACTTT
cdr3_aa: CASSLELDSPLHF

d_call: NA
clone_size: once
j_call: TRBJ1-1
v_call: TRBV13
cdr3_nt: TGTGCCAGCAGCCACAATGTGGACACTGAAGCTTTCTTT
cdr3_aa: CASSHNVDTEAFF

d_call: NA
clone_size: NA
j_call: TRBJ2-7
v_call: TRBV30
cdr3_nt: TGTGCCTGGAGTGGTCAGACCTACGAGCAGTACTTC
cdr3_aa: CAWSGQTYEQYF

d_call: NA
clone_size: NA
j_call: TRBJ1-6
v_call: TRBV4-1
cdr3_nt: TGCGCCAGCAGCGAAGACAAACAGTCCCTTAATTCACCCCTCCACTTT
cdr3_aa: CASSEDKQSLNSPLHF

d_call: NA
clone_size: NA
j_call: TRBJ2-3
v_call: TRBV13
cdr3_nt: TGTGCCAGCAGCTCCACGGCAGATACGCAGTATTTT
cdr3_aa: CASSSTADTQYF

d_call: TRBD1
clone_size: NA
j_call: TRBJ1-6
v_call: TRBV5-1
cdr3_nt: TGCGCCAGCACTCCGGGACAGTCGAGGAATTCACCCCTCCACTTT
cdr3_aa: CASTPGQSRNSPLHF

d_call: NA
clone_size: NA
j_call: TRBJ2-1
v_call: TRBV6-1
cdr3_nt: TGTGCCAGCAGTGAAAGTGCGGGAAGCTACAATGAGCAGTTCTTC
cdr3_aa: CASSESAGSYNEQFF

d_call: NA
clone_size: NA
j_call: TRBJ1-5
v_call: TRBV11-2
cdr3_nt: TGTGCCAGCAGCTTAGATCAGGGGAGCAATCAGCCCCAGCATTTT
cdr3_aa: CASSLDQGSNQPQHF

d_call: NA
clone_size: NA
j_call: TRBJ2-1
v_call: TRBV18
cdr3_nt: TGTGCCAGCTCACCCACTAGCATCAATGAGCAGTTCTTC
cdr3_aa: CASSPTSINEQFF

d_call: NA
clone_size: NA
j_call: TRBJ2-4
v_call: TRBV30
cdr3_nt: TGTGCCTGGAGGGGGGGTATCTCTGACAAAAACATTCAGTACTTC
cdr3_aa: CAWRGGISDKNIQYF

d_call: NA
clone_size: NA
j_call: TRBJ1-3
v_call: TRBV7-6
cdr3_nt: TGTGCCAGCAGCTTAGAACGGCAGGGATTTAATAGAAACACCATATATTTT
cdr3_aa: CASSLERQGFNRNTIYF

d_call: NA
clone_size: NA
j_call: TRBJ1-3
v_call: TRBV5-4
cdr3_nt: TGTGCCAGCAGTTCAGGACAGAACCCTGGAAACACCATATATTTT
cdr3_aa: CASSSGQNPGNTIYF

d_call: TRBD2
clone_size: NA
j_call: TRBJ2-5
v_call: TRBV27
cdr3_nt: TGTGCCAGCAGTTTAAGGCTAGCGGGGAGAGGAGAGACCCAGTACTTC
cdr3_aa: CASSLRLAGRGETQYF

d_call: NA
clone_size: NA
j_call: TRBJ1-2
v_call: TRBV28
cdr3_nt: TGTGCCAGCAGTTTATCTTCCTCCGGGGTCTATGGCTACACCTTC
cdr3_aa: CASSLSSSGVYGYTF

d_call: NA
clone_size: once
j_call: TRBJ1-3
v_call: TRBV19
cdr3_nt: TGTGCCAGTAGTATATTCGGAGCCTCTGGAAACACCATATATTTT
cdr3_aa: CASSIFGASGNTIYF

d_call: TRBD2
clone_size: NA
j_call: TRBJ2-7
v_call: TRBV27
cdr3_nt: TGTGCCAGCAGTTTGGGGACTAGCGGCTACGAGCAGTACTTC
cdr3_aa: CASSLGTSGYEQYF